This T cell receptor beta chain was found in a study of T cell responses to AZD1222 COVID-19 vaccine. A remark on this clone: The antigen is not known.

Sequencing used immunoSEQ multiplex PCR; TCRdb keeps in-frame clones, though not all of them. The top ten hold about 1.8% of the sample, which has roughly 180,000 clones, approximately 91% seen once. Points from the study as a whole: Across spike, vaccine-associated CD4 TCRs were found, dominant at 160-218 and 743-854. Clonal diversity was possibly underestimated, and white British individuals and females predominated among donors.

Germline CDR1 is LGHNA and CDR2 is YNFKEQ. The CDR3 loop spans 14 amino acids. V was pared by 1 base and J by 3 bases, with 10 bases between. The chain uses TRBV4-2 and TRBJ2-7; D unclear. Source: peripheral blood, taken 28 days after the second AZD1222 dose. The receptor was isolated from an adult who received the AZD1222 COVID-19 vaccine. This CDR3 reads CASSQGVNIYEQYF. The CDR3 DNA reads TGTGCCAGCAGCCAAGGGGTTAATATCTACGAGCAGTACTTC.